This passage covers 26 T cell receptor beta chains from one sample sequenced in a study of CD4 T cells in relation to SARS-CoV-2 and coronaviruses. Libraries were prepared by immunoSEQ multiplex PCR; TCRdb keeps only in-frame clonotypes and omits some of them. This sample has about 55,000 clones, with roughly 90% found just once. Unexposed donor CD4+ T cells date from about 2011-2018, before the COVID-19 pandemic. Sequencing was performed on memory CD4+ T cells from PBMCs. These receptors were obtained from a human donor in good health.

The rearrangement uses TRBV7-2 and TRBJ2-7; 10 bases fit TRBD1. This CDR3 is built from 14 residues. In germline, CDR1 is SGHTA, CDR2 FQGNSA. Germline trimming cut 6 bases from V and 0 bases from J; bases unmatched to any gene: 2. In DNA, the CDR3 is TGTGCCAGCAGGTGGACAGGGGGCTCCTACGAGCAGTACTTC. This codes for CASRWTGGSYEQYF.

This clone has just one count. V and J are TRBV3-1 (or the pseudogene TRBV3-2) and TRBJ1-6; D is ambiguous. V was cut by 0 bases and J by 4 bases, with 7 bases left in between. The CDR3 covers 15 residues. Germline V gene data show CDR1 as LGHDT and CDR2 as YNNKEL (reference sequence). The CDR3 DNA reads as TGTGCCAGCAGCCAAGAGACTTCATATAATTCACCCCTCCACTTT. Translation: CASSQETSYNSPLHF.

The chain has TRBV6-5 and TRBJ2-3, with 9 bases fitting TRBD1. The V gene end was trimmed by 8 bases and the J gene end by 4 bases; junction bases not matched to a gene: 10. Germline lookup yields CDR1 MNHEY and CDR2 SVGAGI. The CDR3 has 15 amino acids. The CDR3 reads CASEGDRVGADTQYF. The DNA for the CDR3 is TGTGCCAGCGAAGGGGACAGGGTAGGTGCAGATACGCAGTATTTT.

The J gene is TRBJ1-5, the V gene TRBV28, with D perhaps TRBD1 (5 bases). The CDR3 is 16 amino acids. Germline V gene sequence: CDR1 MDHEN, CDR2 SYDVKM. The V and J ends lost 4 bases and 0 bases respectively, with 13 bases between them. CDR3 nucleotide sequence: TGTGCCAGCAGTTGGGGGGGGATAGATAGCAATCAGCCCCAGCATTTT. Amino acid sequence: CASSWGGIDSNQPQHF. Using reference TRBV28 and TRBJ1-5 for the parts outside the CDR3, the full variable domain is DVKVTQSSRYLVKRTGEKVFLECVQDMDHENMFWYRQDPGLGLRLIYFSYDVKMKEKGDIPEGYSVSREKKERFSLILESASTNQTSMYLCASSWGGIDSNQPQHFGDGTRLSIL.

The chain couples TRBV2 to TRBJ1-3; D is unclear. Germline lookup yields CDR1 SNHLY and CDR2 FYNNEI. This CDR3 comprises 13 residues. V shed 0 bases and J shed 4 bases, with 4 bases lying between them. This CDR3 reads CASSEAKGNTIYF. In nucleotides, the CDR3 is TGTGCCAGCAGTGAAGCTAAAGGAAACACCATATATTTT. Filled out from reference TRBV2 and TRBJ1-3, the complete variable domain reads EPEVTQTPSHQVTQMGQEVILRCVPISNHLYFYWYRQILGQKVEFLVSFYNNEISEKSEIFDDQFSVERPDGSNFTLKIRSTKLEDSAMYFCASSEAKGNTIYFGEGSWLTVV.

The CDR3 DNA follows: TGTGCCAGCAGCGGTGGGACTAGCAGAGGCACAGATACGCAGTATTTT. This codes for CASSGGTSRGTDTQYF. The chain joins TRBV9 to TRBJ2-3, with 9 bases aligning to TRBD2. V trimming: 3 bases; J trimming: 1 base; junction bases outside the gene matches: 6. Germline V gives CDR1 SGDLS, CDR2 YYNGEE. The length of the CDR3 is 16 residues.

The table lists this clone with a few counts. J is TRBJ2-1 and V is TRBV5-4; no clear D gene. V dropped 0 bases and J dropped 4 bases, with 14 bases sitting between them. Germline CDR1 and CDR2: SGHNT and YYREEE (reference sequence). The CDR3 is 16 residues long. The CDR3 loop is CASSLGGPSAYNEQFF. CDR3 in DNA: TGTGCCAGCAGCTTGGGTGGCCCCTCAGCGTACAATGAGCAGTTCTTC.

V gene TRBV10-2 combines with J gene TRBJ2-1; D might be TRBD1 (7 bases). Germline CDR1 and CDR2: WSHSY and SAAADI. This CDR3 has 18 residues. Trimming took 3 bases from V and 6 from J, leaving 24 bases between them. DNA for the CDR3: TGCGCCAGCAGTGATGCCGCCCCGACAGGGAGGACAGGCAATGAGCAGTTCTTC. Its translation: CASSDAAPTGRTGNEQFF.

This chain's CDR3 is CSVEDAGIQTQYF. The CDR3 nucleotides read TGCAGCGTTGAGGATGCGGGTATCCAGACCCAGTACTTC. V is TRBV29-1 and J is TRBJ2-5, with a weak D call TRBD2 (5 bases). The CDR3 is 13 residues long. The germline gives CDR1 SQVTM, CDR2 ANQGSEA. Trimming shortened V by 3 bases and J by 6 bases, and 14 bases separated the two germline ends.

This chain links TRBV6-5 with TRBJ2-7; TRBD2 aligns across 9 bases. CDR1 is MNHEY, CDR2 SVGAGI, per germline. This CDR3 comprises 15 residues. Unmatched junction bases numbered 11, after V lost 9 bases and J lost 2 bases. Here the CDR3 reads CASWTVTSGTYEQYF. The CDR3 nucleotides are TGTGCCAGTTGGACCGTGACTAGCGGAACCTACGAGCAGTACTTC.

This clone was counted a single time. The CDR3 DNA sequence: TGCGCCAGCAGCCAAGAATCAGGGGGCATCGCTTTCTTT. Amino acid sequence: CASSQESGGIAFF. The chain uses TRBV4-1 and TRBJ1-1; the match to TRBD1 covers 8 bases. V was clipped by 0 bases and J by 11 bases; unmatched bases: 5. The CDR3 covers 13 residues. Germline V gives CDR1 MGHRA, CDR2 YSYEKL.

The rearrangement links TRBV27 to TRBJ2-1, with D perhaps TRBD2 (6 bases). Trimming left V 3 bases short and J 3 bases short, with 12 bases between. Germline CDR1 is MNHEY and CDR2 is SMNVEV (reference sequence). The CDR3 runs to 15 residues. The CDR3 sequence is CASSFRAGNYNEQFF. The CDR3, as DNA: TGTGCCAGCAGTTTTCGTGCGGGAAACTACAATGAGCAGTTCTTC.

The CDR3 DNA follows: TGTGCCAGCAGCTTAGTAAGAGGGGCCTACGAGCAGTACTTC. Translated: CASSLVRGAYEQYF. The rearrangement joins TRBV11-2 to TRBJ2-7; D tentatively fits TRBD1 or TRBD2 (5 bases each). The germline V gene has CDR1 SGHAT and CDR2 FQNNGV. V gave up 1 base and J gave up 2 bases, with 9 bases separating them. CDR3 length equals 14 residues.

The CDR3, as DNA: TGTGCCAGCAGCCAAGACTATACGGGAGTGACCCAGTACTTC. This translates into CASSQDYTGVTQYF. The chain employs TRBV3-1 (or the pseudogene TRBV3-2) and TRBJ2-5; tentative D call: TRBD2 (6 bases). The CDR3 sequence is 14 residues long. CDR1 and CDR2 (germline): LGHDT, YNNKEL (reference sequence). Trimming removed 0 bases at V and 7 bases at J, with 12 bases between.

CDR3 sequence reads: CASRETTYEQYF. The CDR3 bases are TGTGCCAGCAGGGAGACTACCTACGAGCAGTACTTC. The chain combines TRBV28 with TRBJ2-7; a weak D match, TRBD2 (5 bases). V lost 6 bases, J lost 2 bases, and 8 bases lay in between. Per the germline V gene, CDR1 is MDHEN and CDR2 is SYDVKM. CDR3 length: 12 amino acids. The full variable domain, with the rest looked up from reference TRBV28 and TRBJ2-7, is DVKVTQSSRYLVKRTGEKVFLECVQDMDHENMFWYRQDPGLGLRLIYFSYDVKMKEKGDIPEGYSVSREKKERFSLILESASTNQTSMYLCASRETTYEQYFGPGTRLTVT.

In this sample, this clone turned up a few times. The CDR3 loop reads CATGGRADTQYF. DNA of the CDR3: TGTGCCACCGGGGGCAGGGCAGATACGCAGTATTTT. The genes are TRBV21-1 and TRBJ2-3. TRBV21-1 is a known pseudogene. This CDR3 region has 12 residues.

CDR3 DNA: TGTGCCAGCAGTTCCACAGGGGAGTTGACTGAAGCTTTCTTT. Its translation: CASSSTGELTEAFF. The chain is built from TRBV28 and TRBJ1-1, with 7 bases that match TRBD1. J gave up 5 bases and V 4 bases, and 7 bases lay outside the gene matches. The CDR3 is made up of 14 amino acids. Germline-derived CDR1 and CDR2 are MDHEN and SYDVKM.

V is TRBV30 and J is TRBJ2-1; TRBD2 matches 12 bases. CDR1 and CDR2 from the germline V gene are GTSNPN and SVGIG (reference sequence). V lost 3 bases and J lost 7; bases outside the gene matches: 4. The CDR3 is 14 amino acids. DNA for the CDR3: TGTGCCTGGAGCCCGACTAGCGGGAGAAATGAGCAGTTCTTC. It yields the protein CAWSPTSGRNEQFF. Full variable domain (rest looked up from reference TRBV30 and TRBJ2-1): SQTIHQWPATLVQPVGSPLSLECTVEGTSNPNLYWYRQAAGRGLQLLFYSVGIGQISSEVPQNLSASRPQDRQFILSSKKLLLSDSGFYLCAWSPTSGRNEQFFGPGTRLTVL.

This clone was seen only a few times. The chain joins TRBV18 to TRBJ1-5; D gene ambiguous. V was pared by 2 bases and J by 9 bases, with 14 bases between. There are 14 residues in the CDR3. Germline V gene lookup returns CDR1 KGHSH and CDR2 LQKENI. The DNA of the CDR3 is TGTGCCAGCTCACCAATAGGGATTGGCGTGCCCCAGCATTTT. Translated, it gives CASSPIGIGVPQHF. The variable domain in full, completed from reference TRBV18 and TRBJ1-5, reads NAGVMQNPRHLVRRRGQEARLRCSPMKGHSHVYWYRQLPEEGLKFMVYLQKENIIDESGMPKERFSAEFPKEGPSILRIQQVVRGDSAAYFCASSPIGIGVPQHFGDGTRLSIL.

This chain uses TRBV11-2 with TRBJ2-3; TRBD1 agrees at 7 bases. V lost 5 bases and J lost 1; bases outside the gene matches: 6. The CDR3 is made up of 15 amino acids. Germline V gives CDR1 SGHAT, CDR2 FQNNGV. The CDR3 nucleotides read TGTGCCAGCAGCATGGGACAGCAGGGCACAGATACGCAGTATTTT. Encoded protein: CASSMGQQGTDTQYF.

The V call is TRBV18, the J call TRBJ2-3; D unresolved. Per the germline V gene, CDR1 is KGHSH and CDR2 is LQKENI. V shed 3 bases and J shed 4 bases, with 11 bases lying between them. There are 14 residues in the CDR3. The CDR3 here is CASSPRQNSDTQYF. The CDR3 nucleotides read TGTGCCAGCTCACCGAGGCAGAACTCAGATACGCAGTATTTT.

This clone appeared a few times. The chain couples TRBV3-1 (or the pseudogene TRBV3-2) to TRBJ2-4, with 16 bases that match TRBD2. The V segment lost 0 bases and the J segment 3 bases; nucleotides outside the gene matches: 8. Germline CDR1 LGHDT, CDR2 YNNKEL (reference sequence). The CDR3 has 20 amino acids. This CDR3 reads CASSQDLGTSGRAIKNIQYF. The CDR3 region has the DNA TGTGCCAGCAGCCAAGATCTAGGGACTAGCGGGAGGGCAATCAAAAACATTCAGTACTTC.

The chain has TRBV28 and TRBJ2-5, with D possibly matching TRBD1 (5 bases). Per germline, CDR1 MDHEN and CDR2 SYDVKM. The ends were cut back, 3 bases at V and 5 bases at J, with 16 bases in the middle. This CDR3 comprises 15 residues. The CDR3 region is CASSFVQGMRETQYF. The CDR3 DNA is TGTGCCAGCAGTTTTGTCCAGGGTATGAGGGAGACCCAGTACTTC.

The genes are TRBV3-1 (or the pseudogene TRBV3-2) and TRBJ1-2; TRBD1 is a possible D gene (6 bases). This CDR3 comprises 16 residues. V lost 2 bases, J lost 4 bases, and 17 bases lay in between. Germline loops: CDR1 LGHDT, CDR2 YNNKEL (reference sequence). The CDR3 here is CASSQSGGQSGYGYTF. The CDR3, as DNA: TGTGCCAGCAGCCAATCTGGGGGACAATCGGGCTATGGCTACACCTTC.

The chain is built from TRBV9 and TRBJ2-3; 10 bases fit TRBD2. The germline gives CDR1 SGDLS, CDR2 YYNGEE. The CDR3 is 17 amino acids. V shed 4 bases, J shed 0 bases, and the junction held 8 bases outside the gene matches. This CDR3 reads CASSYLGLAHSTDTQYF. DNA of the CDR3: TGTGCCAGCAGCTACCTGGGACTAGCGCACAGCACAGATACGCAGTATTTT. Combining the CDR3 with reference TRBV9 and TRBJ2-3 gives the whole variable domain DSGVTQTPKHLITATGQRVTLRCSPRSGDLSVYWYQQSLDQGLQFLIQYYNGEERAKGNILERFSAQQFPDLHSELNLSSLELGDSALYFCASSYLGLAHSTDTQYFGPGTRLTVL.

Turning to this clone: Different DNA sequences within this sample yield the same CDR3. J is TRBJ2-4 and V is TRBV15; 7 nucleotides align to TRBD1. Looked up from germline, CDR1 is LNHNV and CDR2 is YYDKDF (reference sequence). V lost 3 bases and J lost 4; bases outside the gene matches: 6. The CDR3 runs 15 residues. The CDR3 sequence is CATSREQGTKNIQYF. In DNA, the CDR3 is TGTGCCACCAGCAGGGAACAGGGGACGAAAAACATTCAGTACTTC.